This TCR beta chain was sequenced for a study of shared clonotypes between healthy human individuals. The assay was immunoSEQ multiplex PCR, and TCRdb's table has in-frame clones only and misses some. The sample yields around 1.1 million clones, about four fifths seen once. The CDR3 loop spans 13 amino acids. The V segment lost 1 base and the J segment 6 bases; nucleotides outside the gene matches: 0. Per germline, CDR1 MRHNA and CDR2 SNTAGT. This clone has just a few counts. The specimen sequenced was memory CD4+ T cells from PBMCs. Sample subset: CD45RA-negative fraction. The chain links TRBV6-4 to TRBJ2-3, with TRBD1 matching 8 bases. The receptor was derived from a man younger than 35 in good health. Some clones in this sample may be carry-over from other donors' samples. CDR3 in DNA: TGTGCCAGCAGTGACTGGACAGGGGATACGCAGTATTTT. Its translation: CASSDWTGDTQYF.